Sequencing of this T cell receptor (beta chain) was carried out in a study of CD8+CD57+ T cells in acquired aplastic anemia. There are 11 residues in the CDR3. V lost 9 bases, J lost 7 bases, and 10 bases lay in between. Germline V gives CDR1 LNHDA, CDR2 SQIVND (reference sequence). In this sample, this clonotype turned up many times. Its target is unknown. For CDR3 and TCR beta VDJ profiling, genomic DNA was the template used. TCRdb passed the reads through MiXCR, listing each CDR3 protein once. Of 95,000 to 120,000 distinct CDR3 sequences detected, approximately 48% appear once; the ten largest clones hold around a third. Study-wide results and limits: Some 31 sequences, all CD8+ CDR3, were shared between patients and controls. Patients showed no significant difference from controls in CD8+ Simpson's diversity.

The chain couples TRBV19 to TRBJ2-4, with no clear D. This receptor was identified in a human donor in good health, serving as a control. The source material was sorted CD4+, CD8+, or CD8+CD57+ T cells (not recorded which) from PBMCs. The DNA for the CDR3 is TGTGCCAGCAGCAGTGGGAACATTCAGTACTTC. Translating gives CASSSGNIQYF.